Presented here are 12 T cell receptor beta chains from one specimen sequenced in a study of cytomegalovirus exposure and HLA in healthy donors. The study ran its PCR with 60 Vbeta and 13 Jbeta primers. Using immunoSEQ multiplex PCR, the repertoire was profiled, and TCRdb retains in-frame clones only, with some absent. The profile covers 100,000 to 130,000 clones, with roughly 82% appearing a single time and 2% to 3% taken by the ten largest. The specimen sequenced was PBMCs. The receptors were sampled from a man in his thirties or forties in good health and CMV-seropositive.

The rearrangement joins TRBV10-3 to TRBJ1-3; D unresolved. V was pared by 3 bases and J by 4 bases, with 13 bases between. The CDR3 has 15 residues. Per germline, CDR1 ENHRY and CDR2 SYGVKD. The CDR3 here is CAISEQLVAGNTIYF. CDR3 bases: TGTGCCATCAGTGAACAATTGGTGGCAGGAAACACCATATATTTT.

Only one count was recorded for this clone. V and J are TRBV7-2 and TRBJ1-3; D is ambiguous. CDR1 and CDR2 from the germline V gene are SGHTA and FQGNSA. This CDR3 is built from 14 residues. V was shortened by 1 base and J by 2 bases, with 6 bases between the two germline ends. The CDR3 nucleotides are TGTGCCAGCAGCTTAGGTACAGCTGGAAACACCATATATTTT. Its protein is CASSLGTAGNTIYF.

This chain links TRBV11-2 with TRBJ1-3; a possible D gene is TRBD1 (6 bases). Trimming stripped 5 bases from V and 0 bases from J, with 14 bases between. CDR3 length: 16 residues. CDR1 and CDR2 from the germline V gene are SGHAT and FQNNGV. In DNA form, the CDR3 reads TGTGCCAGCAGCGCCCAGGGGCGGTACTCTGGAAACACCATATATTTT. Amino acid sequence: CASSAQGRYSGNTIYF.

The J gene is TRBJ1-2, the V gene TRBV10-2; no clear D. Trimming left V 10 bases short and J 4 bases short, with 13 bases between. The CDR3 runs 12 residues. Germline values: CDR1 WSHSY, CDR2 SAAADI. The CDR3 DNA reads TGCGCCATTCCCCCATTAGCCTATGGCTACACCTTC. Amino acid sequence: CAIPPLAYGYTF.

The J gene is TRBJ2-7, the V gene TRBV9; D is undetermined. Trimming stripped 0 bases from V and 0 bases from J, with 4 bases between. This CDR3 has 13 amino acids. Germline-derived CDR1 and CDR2 are SGDLS and YYNGEE. CDR3 amino acids: CASSVASSYEQYF. CDR3 sequence (DNA): TGTGCCAGCAGCGTAGCTAGCTCCTACGAGCAGTACTTC.

The V gene is TRBV4-1, the J gene TRBJ2-7, with D perhaps matching TRBD1 (6 bases). The germline V and J ends were trimmed by 0 bases and 5 bases, with 14 bases remaining between them. The germline CDR1 and CDR2 sequences are MGHRA and YSYEKL. This CDR3 spans 15 amino acids. The DNA of the CDR3 is TGCGCCAGCAGCCAAGAAATACAGGGAGTAGACGAGCAGTACTTC. Its protein is CASSQEIQGVDEQYF.

This sequence joins TRBV10-3 and TRBJ2-1; 9 nucleotides match TRBD2. This CDR3 spans 15 amino acids. Per the germline V gene, CDR1 is ENHRY and CDR2 is SYGVKD. The V and J ends lost 7 bases and 0 bases, in that order; junction bases with no gene match: 4. CDR3 in amino acids: CAIMPSGDSYNEQFF. Written as DNA, the CDR3 is TGTGCCATCATGCCTAGCGGGGACTCCTACAATGAGCAGTTCTTC.

The V and J genes are TRBV29-1 and TRBJ2-3, with a tentative D call TRBD2 (6 bases). The CDR3 is 16 residues long. Germline V gene sequence: CDR1 SQVTM, CDR2 ANQGSEA. V was trimmed by 8 bases and J by 2 bases, leaving 23 bases between them. The CDR3 spells CSSATARGVDTDTQYF. CDR3 nucleotides: TGCAGCTCCGCGACTGCGCGGGGAGTCGACACAGATACGCAGTATTTT.

The rearrangement links TRBV6-5 to TRBJ2-3; 10 positions match TRBD2. The CDR3 runs 14 residues. From germline, CDR1 is MNHEY and CDR2 SVGAGI. V dropped 4 bases and J dropped 4; count of bases not matched to a gene: 2. CDR3 coding DNA: TGTGCCAGCAGTTCCGGGACTAGCGCAGATACGCAGTATTTT. Its protein is CASSSGTSADTQYF.

The chain couples TRBV23-1 to TRBJ2-3; TRBD2 matches 15 bases. TRBV23-1 is sorted into the ORF group, with uncertain function. The V segment lost 0 bases and the J segment 1 base; nucleotides outside the gene matches: 5. This CDR3 region has 19 residues. The CDR3 nucleotides read TGCGCCAGCAGTCAATCGGGGACTAGCGGGGGGAACCGCACAGATACGCAGTATTTT. Amino acids: CASSQSGTSGGNRTDTQYF.

The V gene is TRBV12-5, the J gene TRBJ1-1; TRBD1 agrees at 7 bases. This CDR3 contains 13 residues. Germline V lookup: CDR1 LGHNT, CDR2 FRNRAP. V shed 0 bases and J 10 bases; nucleotides not matched to a gene: 5. The CDR3 loop is CASGLVQSGGAFF. In DNA, the CDR3 is TGTGCTAGTGGTTTGGTACAATCAGGGGGAGCTTTCTTT.

The chain is built from TRBV7-8 and TRBJ2-2, with a tentative D call TRBD2 (5 bases). Germline loops: CDR1 SGHVS, CDR2 FQNEAQ. CDR3 length equals 16 residues. V was clipped by 0 bases and J by 5 bases, with 13 bases between them. The CDR3 region is CASSLAAVRGTGELFF. The CDR3 DNA reads TGTGCCAGCAGCTTAGCGGCCGTTCGAGGGACCGGGGAGCTGTTTTTT.